Following are 10 T cell receptor beta chains from one sample sequenced in a study of Graves' ophthalmopathy and Graves' hyperthyroidism. RNA transcripts were the template, and TCR beta CDR3 regions were amplified from them. HTBI-primed first-round RT-PCR preceded second-round multiplex PCR. Each CDR3 protein gets one entry after TCRdb re-called the multiplex PCR reads with MiXCR. The sample lists hundreds of thousands of distinct CDR3 sequences, 35% to 50% occurring once. Input material: peripheral blood. Receptors originate from an adult man with Graves' ophthalmopathy.

The rearrangement uses TRBV7-9 and TRBJ1-3; possibly TRBD1 for D (6 bases). Trimming cost V 3 bases and J 2 bases, with 14 bases left between them. The CDR3 extends over 16 amino acids. Germline loops: CDR1 SEHNR, CDR2 FQNEAQ (reference sequence). CDR3 in amino acids: CASSFSGRGAGNTIYF. The DNA of the CDR3 is TGTGCCAGCAGCTTCTCAGGCAGGGGAGCTGGAAACACCATATATTTT.

The table lists this clonotype with a few counts. DNA for the CDR3: TGCAGCGTCGTCGACAGGGGGCGGGGGGAGCAGTACTTC. This gives the protein CSVVDRGRGEQYF. The chain couples TRBV29-1 to TRBJ2-7; TRBD1 aligns across 10 bases. Germline V gives CDR1 SQVTM, CDR2 ANQGSEA. J was trimmed by 7 bases and V by 6 bases; bases with no gene match: 9. CDR3 length equals 13 residues.

This clonotype was seen only once. This may stem from a read error, because a much larger clone lies one nucleotide away. This sequence joins TRBV2 and TRBJ1-4, with D possibly matching TRBD1 (5 bases). CDR1 and CDR2 (germline): SNHLY, FYNNEI. Between the trimmed V and J ends, which lost 3 bases and 3 bases, there was a span of 11 bases. The CDR3 runs to 15 residues. CDR3 bases: TGTGCCAGCAGTGATAGTACAGGCGCTAATGAAAAACTGTTTTTT. As protein: CASSDSTGANEKLFF.

This clonotype was counted between two and nine times. This chain connects TRBV7-3 to TRBJ2-7, with TRBD2 matching over 11 bases. The germline V gene encodes CDR1 SGHTA and CDR2 FQGTGA. V lost 6 bases and J lost 7; bases outside the gene matches: 11. This CDR3 contains 15 residues. The CDR3 loop is CASSRSGTSGGEQYF. In DNA form, the CDR3 reads TGTGCCAGCAGTCGTTCCGGGACTAGCGGTGGAGAGCAGTACTTC.

This clonotype has only a few counts. This chain links TRBV7-3 with TRBJ2-7; TRBD2 agrees at 7 bases. This CDR3 spans 14 amino acids. CDR1 SGHTA and CDR2 FQGTGA come from the germline V gene. V was clipped by 5 bases and J by 4 bases; unmatched bases: 8. The CDR3 loop is CASSRGLVSYEQYF. The CDR3 DNA sequence: TGTGCCAGCAGCCGAGGACTAGTCTCGTACGAGCAGTACTTC.

This clonotype was picked up a small number of times. This sequence joins TRBV2 and TRBJ2-7; D is perhaps TRBD1 (6 bases). V was pared by 5 bases and J by 7 bases, with 21 bases between. In germline, CDR1 is SNHLY, CDR2 FYNNEI. The CDR3 spans 15 residues. DNA for the CDR3: TGTGCCAGCAGTCAACAGGGTCAGGGGTCGGGAGAGCAGTACTTC. This gives the protein CASSQQGQGSGEQYF.

Turning to this clonotype: It may be a read error: a sequence one base away is much more abundant. The rearrangement uses TRBV24-1 and TRBJ1-4, with 9 bases identical to TRBD1. Germline V lookup: CDR1 KGHDR, CDR2 SFDVKD. The trim removed 4 bases at V and 3 bases at J, leaving 2 bases unmatched. The CDR3 sequence is 15 residues long. The CDR3 sequence: CATSEGTGSNEKLFF. The DNA for the CDR3 is TGTGCCACCAGTGAGGGGACAGGGTCTAATGAAAAACTGTTTTTT.

Many counts were recorded for this clonotype. The gene calls are TRBV7-9 and TRBJ1-1, with TRBD1 matching 7 bases. The J segment lost 0 bases and the V segment lost 3 bases, leaving 1 base of the junction unmatched. The CDR3 runs to 14 residues. Per the germline V gene, CDR1 is SEHNR and CDR2 is FQNEAQ (reference sequence). CDR3 DNA: TGTGCCAGCAGCTTGGACAGGATGAACACTGAAGCTTTCTTT. Amino acids: CASSLDRMNTEAFF.

This clonotype was recorded many times. V is TRBV25-1 and J is TRBJ1-6, with no clear D. The CDR3 runs 15 residues. Trimming took off 4 bases at V and 3 bases at J, with 10 bases between the two ends. CDR1 MGHDK and CDR2 SYGVNS come from the germline V gene. The CDR3 loop is CASSGGGRYNSPLHF. CDR3 bases: TGTGCCAGCAGTGGGGGAGGGCGCTATAATTCACCCCTCCACTTT.

This clonotype was counted only a few times. The CDR3 region has the DNA TGCAGCGTTGACACCCGCAGGGGACGACTCTTGGATAACTATGGCTACACCTTC. It translates to CSVDTRRGRLLDNYGYTF. The chain links TRBV29-1 to TRBJ1-2; tentatively, D is TRBD1 (6 bases). CDR3 size: 18 residues. The V gene's germline CDR1 is SQVTM and CDR2 ANQGSEA. Trimming removed 3 bases at V and 1 base at J, with 24 bases between.